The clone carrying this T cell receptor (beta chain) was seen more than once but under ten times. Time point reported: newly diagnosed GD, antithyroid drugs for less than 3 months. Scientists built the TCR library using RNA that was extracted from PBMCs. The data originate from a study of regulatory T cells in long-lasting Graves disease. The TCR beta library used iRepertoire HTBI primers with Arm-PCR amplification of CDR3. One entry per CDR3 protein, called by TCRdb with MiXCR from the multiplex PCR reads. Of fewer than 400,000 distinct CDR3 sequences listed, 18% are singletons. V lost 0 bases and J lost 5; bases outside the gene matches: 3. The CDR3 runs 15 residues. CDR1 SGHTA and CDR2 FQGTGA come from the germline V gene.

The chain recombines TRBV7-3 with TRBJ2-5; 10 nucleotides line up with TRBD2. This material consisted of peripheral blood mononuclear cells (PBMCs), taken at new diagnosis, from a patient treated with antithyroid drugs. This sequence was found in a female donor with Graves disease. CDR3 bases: TGTGCCAGCAGCTTAACTATAGCGGGGGGCGAGACCCAGTACTTC. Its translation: CASSLTIAGGETQYF.